These 10 T cell receptor beta chains originate from one sample sequenced in a study of blood T cell repertoires in COVID-19. Clones were sequenced by immunoSEQ multiplex PCR, and TCRdb holds only the in-frame ones, with some missing. In the table there are hundreds of thousands of clones, around 85% of which are singletons. The sequencing input was PBMCs or T cells enriched from blood (not recorded which). These receptors came from a woman aged 40 to 49 with acute COVID-19.

This clone was found once. The chain carries TRBV11-2 and TRBJ1-5; 10 positions agree with TRBD1. The V segment lost 5 bases and the J segment 5 bases; nucleotides outside the gene matches: 3. The CDR3 runs 14 residues. The V gene's germline CDR1 is SGHAT and CDR2 FQNNGV. The CDR3 region has the DNA TGTGCCAGCAGCACGGACAGGGGGTATCAGCCCCAGCATTTT. Amino acid sequence: CASSTDRGYQPQHF.

This clone was counted between two and nine times. The gene calls are TRBV6-5 and TRBJ1-5, with D hard to call. Trimming took 6 bases from V and 0 from J, leaving 12 bases between them. Germline V gives CDR1 MNHEY, CDR2 SVGAGI. This CDR3 contains 15 residues. This CDR3 reads CASRIDVYSNQPQHF. DNA for the CDR3: TGTGCCAGCAGGATAGATGTCTATAGCAATCAGCCCCAGCATTTT.

V usage is TRBV9 and J usage is TRBJ2-3, with 8 bases identical to TRBD2. V gave up 5 bases and J gave up 4 bases; unmatched junction bases: 9. The CDR3 has 15 residues. Looked up from germline, CDR1 is SGDLS and CDR2 is YYNGEE. CDR3 coding DNA: TGTGCCAGCAGTTTAGGGCGGGAGGTGGCAGATACGCAGTATTTT. The encoded protein is CASSLGREVADTQYF.

DNA for the CDR3: TGTGCCACTAGCGGGAGGGCCGGGAACATTCAGTACTTC. Protein sequence: CATSGRAGNIQYF. The rearrangement joins TRBV24-1 to TRBJ2-4; 11 bases are a match to TRBD2. The CDR3 contains 13 residues. V was clipped by 10 bases and J by 7 bases; unmatched bases: 5. Looked up from germline, CDR1 is KGHDR and CDR2 is SFDVKD.

The rearrangement uses TRBV6-4 and TRBJ2-1; 9 bases line up with TRBD2. V gave up 2 bases and J gave up 8 bases; unmatched junction bases: 7. The CDR3 loop spans 15 amino acids. Germline V CDR1 and CDR2: MRHNA, SNTAGT. The CDR3 sequence: CASSDGLAGRDEQFF. DNA of the CDR3: TGTGCCAGCAGTGACGGCCTAGCGGGACGGGATGAGCAGTTCTTC.

The rearrangement joins TRBV19 to TRBJ1-2; D is ambiguous. CDR1 is LNHDA, CDR2 SQIVND, per germline (reference sequence). The CDR3 runs 13 residues. The germline V and J ends were trimmed by 6 bases and 4 bases, with 12 bases remaining between them. DNA for the CDR3: TGTGCCAGTAGCTTCCCAGGCCCCTATGGCTACACCTTC. Its translation: CASSFPGPYGYTF.

This CDR3 is CASRTSLRGHTDTQYF. In DNA, the CDR3 is TGTGCCAGCAGAACCTCCCTCAGGGGTCACACAGATACGCAGTATTTT. This sequence joins TRBV27 and TRBJ2-3; the D gene is possibly TRBD1 (6 bases). The CDR3 is made up of 16 amino acids. Trimming left V 6 bases short and J 2 bases short, with 18 bases between. Germline V gives CDR1 MNHEY, CDR2 SMNVEV (reference sequence).

The chain couples TRBV9 to TRBJ2-7; TRBD2 agrees at 10 bases. V trimming: 2 bases; J trimming: 4 bases; junction bases outside the gene matches: 6. Germline lookup yields CDR1 SGDLS and CDR2 YYNGEE. The CDR3 contains 15 residues. The CDR3: CASSVTGTSAYEQYF. CDR3 sequence (DNA): TGTGCCAGCAGCGTCACCGGGACTAGCGCTTACGAGCAGTACTTC.

This clone showed up just a few times. The V gene is TRBV18, the J gene TRBJ1-2; TRBD1 matches 8 bases. Germline V gene data show CDR1 as KGHSH and CDR2 as LQKENI. This CDR3 contains 13 residues. J lost 8 bases, V lost 3 bases, and 5 bases had no gene match. CDR3 loop: CASSPDRAYGYTF. CDR3 nucleotide sequence: TGTGCCAGCTCACCGGACAGGGCTTACGGCTACACCTTC.

In this sample, this clone turned up once. This chain uses TRBV9 with TRBJ2-5; 9 bases align to TRBD2. Germline CDR1 is SGDLS and CDR2 is YYNGEE. V lost 4 bases to trimming and J lost 3 bases; unmatched junction nucleotides: 4. CDR3 length equals 14 residues. The CDR3 DNA follows: TGTGCCAGCAGCCTATCTAGCGGGAAAGAGACCCAGTACTTC. Protein product: CASSLSSGKETQYF.